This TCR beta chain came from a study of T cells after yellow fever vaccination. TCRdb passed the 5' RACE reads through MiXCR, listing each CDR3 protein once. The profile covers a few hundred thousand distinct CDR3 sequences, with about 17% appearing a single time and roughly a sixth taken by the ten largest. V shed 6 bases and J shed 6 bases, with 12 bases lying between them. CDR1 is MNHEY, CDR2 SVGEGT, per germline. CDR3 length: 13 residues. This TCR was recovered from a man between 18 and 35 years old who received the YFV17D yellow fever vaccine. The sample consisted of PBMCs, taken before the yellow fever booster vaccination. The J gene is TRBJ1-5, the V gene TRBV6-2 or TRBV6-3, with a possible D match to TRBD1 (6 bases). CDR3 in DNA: TGTGCCAGCAGGGACAACAGGGCTCAGCCCCAGCATTTT. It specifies CASRDNRAQPQHF.